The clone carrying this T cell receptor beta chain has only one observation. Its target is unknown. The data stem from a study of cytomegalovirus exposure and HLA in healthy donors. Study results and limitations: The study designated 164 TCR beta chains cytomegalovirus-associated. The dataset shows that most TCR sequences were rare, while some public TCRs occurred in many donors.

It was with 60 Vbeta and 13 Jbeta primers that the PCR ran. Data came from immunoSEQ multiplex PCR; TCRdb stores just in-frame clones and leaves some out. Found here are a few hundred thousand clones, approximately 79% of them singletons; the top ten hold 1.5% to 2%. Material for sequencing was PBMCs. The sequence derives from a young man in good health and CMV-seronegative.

The CDR3 DNA follows: TGTGCCAGCAGCTCGACAGGGCGGGCAGATACGCAGTATTTT. It encodes CASSSTGRADTQYF. The chain couples TRBV7-9 to TRBJ2-3; 7 bases fit TRBD1. CDR1 SEHNR and CDR2 FQNEAQ come from the germline V gene (reference sequence). The CDR3 spans 14 residues. Unmatched junction bases numbered 5, after V lost 4 bases and J lost 4 bases.